This entry describes one T cell receptor beta chain. This sample was included in a study of cytomegalovirus exposure and HLA in healthy donors. Generated by immunoSEQ multiplex PCR, the TCRdb table keeps only in-frame clones and is missing some. The data show 150,000 to 200,000 clones, roughly 86% seen once. This CDR3 region has 14 residues. Trimming took 4 bases from V and 0 from J; bases not matched to a gene: 3. Germline CDR1 MNHEY, CDR2 SVGAGI. This receptor was taken from a woman in her late teens or twenties in good health and CMV-seropositive. The rearrangement joins TRBV6-5 to TRBJ2-7; 7 bases align to TRBD2. The sequenced sample was PBMCs. The CDR3 reads CASSSGGSSYEQYF. DNA of the CDR3: TGTGCCAGCAGTTCCGGGGGGAGCTCCTACGAGCAGTACTTC.